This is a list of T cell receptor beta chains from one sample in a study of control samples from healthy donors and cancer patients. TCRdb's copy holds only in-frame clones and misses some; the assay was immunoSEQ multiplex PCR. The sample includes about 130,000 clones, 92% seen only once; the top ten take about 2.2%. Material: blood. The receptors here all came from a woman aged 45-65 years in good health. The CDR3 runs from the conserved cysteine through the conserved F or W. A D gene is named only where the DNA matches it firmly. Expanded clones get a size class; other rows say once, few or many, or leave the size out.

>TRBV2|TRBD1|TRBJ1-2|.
TGTGCCAGCGTTGGGGCAGGGGGCCTCTATGGCTACACCTTC
CASVGAGGLYGYTF
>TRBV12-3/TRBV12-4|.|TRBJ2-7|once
TGTGCCAGCAGTGGGGGTGAGTTCAAGCAGTACTTC
CASSGGEFKQYF
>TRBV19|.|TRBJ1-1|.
TGTGCCAGTAGTATTACAGGCAAAATGAACACTGAAGCTTTCTTT
CASSITGKMNTEAFF
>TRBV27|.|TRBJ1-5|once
TGTGCCAGCAGTTTATGGGGGGGGCCCGACAATCAGCCCCAGCATTTT
CASSLWGGPDNQPQHF
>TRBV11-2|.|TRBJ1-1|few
TGTGCCAGCAGCGCGATTTTGCCTCGGACAGAAGCTTTCTTT
CASSAILPRTEAFF
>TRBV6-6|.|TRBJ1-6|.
TGTGCCAGCAGTTACCTGGGGGGGGAGAATTCACCCCTCCACTTT
CASSYLGGENSPLHF
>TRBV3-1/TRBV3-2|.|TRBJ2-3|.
TGTGCCAGCAGCCGGGGGACGAAGGATACGCAGTATTTT
CASSRGTKDTQYF
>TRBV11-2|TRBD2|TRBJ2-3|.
TGTGCCAGCAGCATGGGACTAGCGGGAGGGCCAGCAGATACGCAGTATTTT
CASSMGLAGGPADTQYF
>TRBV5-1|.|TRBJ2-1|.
TGCGCCAGCAGCTCCCGGGGGAGTTTGAGGAATGAGCAGTTCTTC
CASSSRGSLRNEQFF
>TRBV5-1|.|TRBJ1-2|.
TGCGCCAGCAGCCCTACAGGGCTTAACTATGGCTACACCTTC
CASSPTGLNYGYTF
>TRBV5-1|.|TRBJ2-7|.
TGCGCCAGCAGCTATAGCGATGGGTACGAGCAGTACTTC
CASSYSDGYEQYF
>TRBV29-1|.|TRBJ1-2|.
TGCAGCCACGACAGTGCCTCTAACTATGGCTACACCTTC
CSHDSASNYGYTF
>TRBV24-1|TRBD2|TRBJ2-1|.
TGTGCCACCAGTGAGATTAGCGGGTCTCGGCGGTTGTTCTTC
CATSEISGSRRLFF
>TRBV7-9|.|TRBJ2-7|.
TGTGCCAGCAGCAAGCGGCGGGACGAGCAGTACTTC
CASSKRRDEQYF
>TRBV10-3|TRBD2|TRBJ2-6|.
TGTGCCATAAACAGTGCCGGGACTACCTTCTCTGGGGCCAACGTCCTGACTTTC
CAINSAGTTFSGANVLTF
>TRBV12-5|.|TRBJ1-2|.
TGTGCTAGTGGGCGACAGAGCAACTATGGCTACACCTTC
CASGRQSNYGYTF
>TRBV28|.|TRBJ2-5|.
TGTGCCAGCAGTCCAACCAACGGGGTGTGGTCAGAGACCCAGTACTTC
CASSPTNGVWSETQYF
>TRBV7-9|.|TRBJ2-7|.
TGTGCCAGCAGCACCACAGGGATGGGCCCCTACGAGCAGTACTTC
CASSTTGMGPYEQYF
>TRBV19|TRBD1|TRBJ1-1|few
TGTGCCAGTAGTAGCGGGACAGGGTTGTTCATGAACACTGAAGCTTTCTTT
CASSSGTGLFMNTEAFF
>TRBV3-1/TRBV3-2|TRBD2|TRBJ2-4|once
TGTGCCAGCAGCCAAGTACCTAGCGGGGTAAAAAACATTCAGTACTTC
CASSQVPSGVKNIQYF
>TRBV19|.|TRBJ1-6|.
TGTGCCAGTAGTCTCCCCCGGGACACGGACCTTAGGTCACCCCTCCACTTT
CASSLPRDTDLRSPLHF
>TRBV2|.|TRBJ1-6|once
TGTGCCAGCAAAACACAGGGCTCCTATAATTCACCCCTCCACTTT
CASKTQGSYNSPLHF
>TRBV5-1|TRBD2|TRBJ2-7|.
TGCGCCAGCAGCTCGGGACTAGCGGGAGGGTTGCGCGAGCAGTACTTC
CASSSGLAGGLREQYF
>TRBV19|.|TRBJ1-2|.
TGTGCCAGTAGTCTCTTAAGCGCCTATGGCTACACCTTC
CASSLLSAYGYTF
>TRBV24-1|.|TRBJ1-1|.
TGTGCCACCAGTGTTGGTCTGGGCAGCACTGAAGCTTTCTTT
CATSVGLGSTEAFF
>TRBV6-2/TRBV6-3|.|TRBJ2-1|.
TGTGCCAGCAGTGATATTCAAGGGAATGAGCAGTTCTTC
CASSDIQGNEQFF
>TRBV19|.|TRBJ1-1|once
TGTGCCAGTAGCCACCTAGTGGAGTCCACTGAAGCTTTCTTT
CASSHLVESTEAFF
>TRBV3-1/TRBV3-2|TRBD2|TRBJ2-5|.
TGTGCCAGCAGCCTTCGACTAGCGGGAGGGCAGGGCTCGGGGACCCAGTACTTC
CASSLRLAGGQGSGTQYF
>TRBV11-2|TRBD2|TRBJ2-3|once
TGTGCCAGCAGCTTTGGAGCGGGGCCGGGCACAGATACGCAGTATTTT
CASSFGAGPGTDTQYF
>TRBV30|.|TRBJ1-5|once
TGTGCCTGGAGTTTCTATAGCAATCAGCCCCAGCATTTT
CAWSFYSNQPQHF
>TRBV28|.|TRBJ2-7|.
TGTGCCAGCAGTTATGCCCCCTCTATTCTCTACGCGAATCAGTACTTC
CASSYAPSILYANQYF
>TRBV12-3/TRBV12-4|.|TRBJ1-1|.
TGTGCCAGCAGTTTTGGGCGGACTGAAGCTTTCTTT
CASSFGRTEAFF
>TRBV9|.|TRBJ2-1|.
TGTGCCAGCAGCGTAGATGGGGGGTCCTACAATGAGCAGTTCTTC
CASSVDGGSYNEQFF
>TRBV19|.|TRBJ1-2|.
TGTGCCAGCCGCGGCAGCTTGAGGGATGGCTACACCTTC
CASRGSLRDGYTF
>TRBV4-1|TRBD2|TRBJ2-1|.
TGCGCCAGCAGCCAAACCGCTAGCGGGGGGCATCGTACACATGAGCAGTTCTTC
CASSQTASGGHRTHEQFF
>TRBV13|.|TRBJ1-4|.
TGTGCCAGCAGCTTAGGCCGTGGAAAACTGTTTTTT
CASSLGRGKLFF
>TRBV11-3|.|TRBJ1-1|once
TGTGCCAGCAGCTTAAGGGTGCACACTGAAGCTTTCTTT
CASSLRVHTEAFF
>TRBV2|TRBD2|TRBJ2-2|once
TGTGCCAGCAGTGAAGCGACGGGGAGGGCCGGGGAGCTGTTTTTT
CASSEATGRAGELFF
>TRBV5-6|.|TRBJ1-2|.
TGTGCCAGCAGCTCCCGGACGGTTTACTATGGCTACACCTTC
CASSSRTVYYGYTF
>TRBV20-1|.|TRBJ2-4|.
TGCAGTGCTAGTCTTAGATCTAAACTAGCCAAAAACATTCAGTACTTC
CSASLRSKLAKNIQYF
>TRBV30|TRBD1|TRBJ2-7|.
TGTGCCTGGCAAATAGGACAGGGCGGGGACGAGCAGTACTTC
CAWQIGQGGDEQYF
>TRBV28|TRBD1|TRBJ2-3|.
TGTGCCAGCAGTAGACAGGGCCCGCAGTATTTT
CASSRQGPQYF
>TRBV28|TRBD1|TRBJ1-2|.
TGTGCCAGCAGTCTAACCTCCGGGACAGGGTATGGCTACACCTTC
CASSLTSGTGYGYTF
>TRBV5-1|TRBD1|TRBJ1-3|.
TGCGCCAGCAGCTTTGGACAGGCTGGCTCTGGAAACACCATATATTTT
CASSFGQAGSGNTIYF
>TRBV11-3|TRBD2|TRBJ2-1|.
TGTGCCAGCAGCATATCGGGACTATACAATGAGCAGTTCTTC
CASSISGLYNEQFF
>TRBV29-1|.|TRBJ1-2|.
TGCAGCGTTGACGGGCCTAACTATGGCTACACCTTC
CSVDGPNYGYTF
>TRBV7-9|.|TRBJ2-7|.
TGTGCCAGCAGCTTCTTGCCCACCACCTACGAGCAGTACTTC
CASSFLPTTYEQYF
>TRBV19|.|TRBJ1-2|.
TGTGCCAGTAGTGGTTCCCGGGGAGACGGCTACACCTTC
CASSGSRGDGYTF
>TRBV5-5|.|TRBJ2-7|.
TGTGCCAGCAGCTTGGTGTTGAGCGAGCAGTACTTC
CASSLVLSEQYF
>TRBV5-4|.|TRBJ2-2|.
TGTGCCACCGGGGAGAGCCTCTGGACCGGGGAGCTGTTTTTT
CATGESLWTGELFF
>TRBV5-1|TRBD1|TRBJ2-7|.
TGCGCCAGCAGCACCGAGACAGGGTACGAGCAGTACTTC
CASSTETGYEQYF